This T cell receptor (beta chain) emerged from a study of OX40 agonist ivuxolimab in advanced cancers. Overall study context: It was ivuxolimab, an agonistic anti-OX40 (CD134) antibody, that patients were treated with. In this trial design, patients received ivuxolimab intravenously at 0.01 to 10 mg/kg every 2 weeks.

Sequenced by immunoSEQ multiplex PCR; TCRdb stores in-frame clones only, minus some. The table includes some 75,000 clones, roughly 88% detected once. Patients were excluded for autoimmune disease history or systemic immunosuppression. The CDR3 runs to 16 residues. V trimming: 5 bases; J trimming: 4 bases; junction bases outside the gene matches: 7. Germline V gene lookup returns CDR1 SGHNT and CDR2 YYREEE (reference sequence). This chain joins TRBV5-4 and TRBJ2-1, with 12 bases fitting TRBD2. The TCR was taken from an adult with an advanced solid tumor such as melanoma, head and neck, liver or kidney cancer. The sample consisted of CD4+ or CD8+ T cells sorted from blood, taken in a trial of the OX40 agonist ivuxolimab. CDR3 amino acids: CASRPSGGAGYNEQFF. The CDR3 DNA reads as TGTGCCAGCAGACCTAGCGGGGGGGCCGGGTACAATGAGCAGTTCTTC. The variable domain in full, with the rest retrieved from reference TRBV5-4 and TRBJ2-1, is ETGVTQSPTHLIKTRGQQVTLRCSSQSGHNTVSWYQQALGQGPQFIFQYYREEENGRGNFPPRFSGLQFPNYSSELNVNALELDDSALYLCASRPSGGAGYNEQFFGPGTRLTVL.